What follows are 23 T cell receptor beta chains derived from one specimen sequenced in a study of human T cells and chemical hapten exposure (dated by TCRdb to the early 2020s). The intended sense of this specimen's time point label: pre-sensitization, week 0. Per the publication, the treatment or condition label means: therapeutic diphenylcyclopropenone sensitization with weekly scalp DPC. The protocol used for the library was RACE. The run used a NextSeq 500. TCRdb reprocessing: public reads trimmed at Q25 with fastp, clones called with MiXCR, in-frame beta chains kept. Rows are unified per CDR3 protein, each entry keeping the most common DNA and genes. The sample profile shows approximately 370,000 distinct CDR3 sequences; 5.5% of them were found once. The ten largest clones take up over 7% of the sample. The specimen was whole blood, collected in connection with sensitization to the hapten diphenylcyclopropenone (DPC). The source is a woman under 30 with alopecia areata. Some clones in this sample may be carry-over from other donors' samples.

V gene TRBV27 combines with J gene TRBJ1-2, with 9 bases lining up with TRBD1. This CDR3 spans 15 amino acids. V was pared by 6 bases and J by 2 bases, with 7 bases of the junction left unmatched. CDR1 MNHEY and CDR2 SMNVEV come from the germline V gene (reference sequence). The CDR3 loop is CASSLTGGPNYGYTF. CDR3 in DNA: TGTGCCAGCAGCTTGACAGGGGGACCAAACTATGGCTACACCTTC.

The chain links TRBV27 to TRBJ2-3; D unresolved. Germline V gene data show CDR1 as MNHEY and CDR2 as SMNVEV (reference sequence). Trimming shortened V by 5 bases and J by 2 bases, and 11 bases separated the two germline ends. The CDR3 totals 14 residues. The CDR3 loop is CASSPTRATDTQYF. For the CDR3, the DNA is TGTGCCAGCAGTCCAACAAGAGCCACAGATACGCAGTATTTT.

The DNA for the CDR3 is TGTGCCAGCAGTCACGCGGCCCTCTGGGGCACAGATACGCAGTATTTT. Its protein product is CASSHAALWGTDTQYF. This chain links TRBV12-3 or TRBV12-4 with TRBJ2-3; D gene uncertain. Trimming removed 5 bases at V and 1 base at J, with 16 bases between. The CDR3 totals 16 residues.

The V gene is TRBV7-2, the J gene TRBJ1-3; TRBD1 agrees at 8 bases. The length of the CDR3 is 15 residues. Germline V gives CDR1 SGHTA, CDR2 FQGNSA. The V and J ends lost 5 bases and 3 bases, in that order; junction bases with no gene match: 6. CDR3 region: CASSIGTGYGNTIYF. The CDR3 DNA sequence: TGTGCCAGCAGCATCGGGACAGGCTATGGAAACACCATATATTTT.

V gene TRBV27 combines with J gene TRBJ1-5; D is unclear. Trimming removed 5 bases at V and 0 bases at J, with 8 bases between. CDR1 is MNHEY, CDR2 SMNVEV, per germline (reference sequence). This CDR3 is built from 14 residues. The CDR3 spells CASSPGSSNQPQHF. CDR3 nucleotide sequence: TGTGCCAGCAGTCCCGGATCTAGCAATCAGCCCCAGCATTTT.

The chain is built from TRBV10-3 and TRBJ2-5; D is perhaps TRBD2 (5 bases). CDR1 is ENHRY and CDR2 is SYGVKD in the germline V gene. V shed 6 bases and J shed 5 bases, with 13 bases lying between them. The CDR3 is 13 amino acids. CDR3 in amino acids: CAIRGSLAETQYF. CDR3 nucleotide sequence: TGTGCCATCAGGGGGTCCTTAGCGGAGACCCAGTACTTC.

This clonotype was seen a handful of times. This chain joins TRBV29-1 and TRBJ2-1; a weak D match, TRBD2 (6 bases). Germline V CDR1 and CDR2: SQVTM, ANQGSEA. The V and J ends lost 8 bases and 1 base respectively, with 12 bases between them. CDR3 length equals 13 residues. In DNA form, the CDR3 reads TGCAGCACCGGGACTCTTTCCTACAATGAGCAGTTCTTC. Residues: CSTGTLSYNEQFF.

In its sample, this clonotype was seen a few times. The gene calls are TRBV28 and TRBJ2-7, with 7 bases aligning to TRBD2. The CDR3 spans 15 residues. V was pared by 2 bases and J by 2 bases, with 6 bases of the junction left unmatched. In germline, CDR1 is MDHEN, CDR2 SYDVKM. CDR3 nucleotides: TGTGCCAGCAGTTTAGACGCGGGGGTGGCCTACGAGCAGTACTTC. As protein: CASSLDAGVAYEQYF.

V is TRBV25-1 and J is TRBJ1-1; a weak D match, TRBD1 (6 bases). The CDR3 spans 15 residues. The germline CDR1 and CDR2 sequences are MGHDK and SYGVNS. V was trimmed by 5 bases and J by 0 bases, leaving 13 bases between them. In DNA form, the CDR3 reads TGTGCCAGCAGTAAACAAAAGGGGGTGAACACTGAAGCTTTCTTT. This sequence encodes CASSKQKGVNTEAFF. Using reference TRBV25-1 and TRBJ1-1 for the parts outside the CDR3, the full variable domain is EADIYQTPRYLVIGTGKKITLECSQTMGHDKMYWYQQDPGMELHLIHYSYGVNSTEKGDLSSESTVSRIRTEHFPLTLESARPSHTSQYLCASSKQKGVNTEAFFGQGTRLTVV.

The table lists this clonotype with a few counts. The chain recombines TRBV6-6 with TRBJ2-2, with 9 nucleotides matching TRBD2. The CDR3 spans 15 residues. The germline V gene has CDR1 MNHNY and CDR2 SVGAGI (reference sequence). V was clipped by 6 bases and J by 5 bases; unmatched bases: 7. The CDR3 nucleotides are TGTGCCAGCAGGAGGCGGGGGGGCCCGACCGGGGAGCTGTTTTTT. Translating gives CASRRRGGPTGELFF.

This chain uses TRBV7-2 with TRBJ1-6; D ambiguous. In germline, CDR1 is SGHTA, CDR2 FQGNSA. The length of the CDR3 is 16 residues. V was trimmed by 0 bases and J by 7 bases, leaving 13 bases between them. The CDR3 region has the DNA TGTGCCAGCAGCTTAGCCCCGGGGAGTAGGAATTCACCCCTCCACTTT. It encodes CASSLAPGSRNSPLHF.

This clonotype was detected only a few times. The CDR3 sequence: CAISVTGGYEQYF. DNA of the CDR3: TGTGCCATCAGTGTCACAGGGGGCTACGAGCAGTACTTC. The chain carries TRBV10-3 and TRBJ2-7; the match to TRBD1 covers 8 bases. The junction had 2 bases not matched to a gene; V was cut back by 4 bases and J by 3 bases. Germline V CDR1 and CDR2: ENHRY, SYGVKD. CDR3 length: 13 amino acids.

This clonotype was counted only a few times. This chain links TRBV29-1 with TRBJ2-5; 10 bases line up with TRBD2. The V segment lost 3 bases and the J segment 5 bases; nucleotides outside the gene matches: 6. There are 14 residues in the CDR3. Germline V gives CDR1 SQVTM, CDR2 ANQGSEA. The DNA for the CDR3 is TGCAGCGTTGATCCCAGCGGGGGGGCTGAGACCCAGTACTTC. Protein sequence: CSVDPSGGAETQYF.

This clonotype has ten or more counts. The rearrangement joins TRBV15 to TRBJ2-7, with 10 bases matching TRBD1. CDR3 length: 14 amino acids. V lost 5 bases, J lost 5 bases, and 6 bases stayed unmatched. CDR1 and CDR2 from the germline V gene are LNHNV and YYDKDF (reference sequence). DNA of the CDR3: TGTGCCACCAGCCGTGACAGGGGGCAGGACGAGCAGTACTTC. Translation gives CATSRDRGQDEQYF. Looking up the rest from reference TRBV15 and TRBJ2-7 gives the full variable domain: DAMVIQNPRYQVTQFGKPVTLSCSQTLNHNVMYWYQQKSSQAPKLLFHYYDKDFNNEADTPDNFQSRRPNTSFCFLDIRSPGLGDTAMYLCATSRDRGQDEQYFGPGTRLTVT.

In its sample, this clonotype was seen a few times. The chain joins TRBV4-2 to TRBJ2-7, with 8 bases identical to TRBD1. CDR3 size: 19 residues. Per the germline V gene, CDR1 is LGHNA and CDR2 is YNFKEQ. V shed 2 bases, J shed 6 bases, and the junction held 21 bases outside the gene matches. CDR3 sequence (DNA): TGTGCCAGCAGCCAAAATAGGCCATCCGGACAGGGACATATGAGCGAGCAGTACTTC. Amino acids: CASSQNRPSGQGHMSEQYF.

This clonotype was seen at least ten times. The chain joins TRBV28 to TRBJ1-1; D is undetermined. From germline, CDR1 is MDHEN and CDR2 SYDVKM. V was cut by 5 bases and J by 8 bases, with 18 bases left in between. This CDR3 region has 14 residues. The CDR3: CASSRIRTVTEAFF. CDR3 nucleotide sequence: TGTGCCAGCAGTCGAATACGGACCGTTACAGAAGCTTTCTTT.

The sample holds a few counts of this clonotype. The chain joins TRBV7-2 to TRBJ2-5; D possibly corresponds to TRBD2 (5 bases). Germline V gene sequence: CDR1 SGHTA, CDR2 FQGNSA. The CDR3 is 16 amino acids. Deletions cut 0 bases from V and 5 bases from J, with 16 bases between. In DNA form, the CDR3 reads TGTGCCAGCAGCTTAGCGCGAGGCACCGGCGGGGAGACCCAGTACTTC. This sequence encodes CASSLARGTGGETQYF.

This clonotype was recorded at least ten times. V usage is TRBV20-1 and J usage is TRBJ1-2; 8 positions match TRBD1. The junction had 8 bases not matched to a gene; V was cut back by 2 bases and J by 3 bases. Germline V gene data show CDR1 as DFQATT and CDR2 as SNEGSKA (reference sequence). CDR3 length: 15 residues. The CDR3 region has the DNA TGCAGTGCTAGAACCAGACAGGGGACCGACTATGGCTACACCTTC. It translates to CSARTRQGTDYGYTF.

This clonotype appeared many times. V is TRBV7-2 and J is TRBJ2-1; 11 positions agree with TRBD1. The CDR3 contains 13 residues. Germline V gene data show CDR1 as SGHTA and CDR2 as FQGNSA. Germline trimming cut 5 bases from V and 7 bases from J; bases unmatched to any gene: 1. The CDR3 coding sequence is TGTGCCAGCAGCCGGGACAGGGGGAATGAGCAGTTCTTC. Encoded protein: CASSRDRGNEQFF.

A few counts support this clonotype. This chain joins TRBV28 and TRBJ2-3, with TRBD2 matching 9 bases. The V and J ends lost 1 base and 2 bases, in that order; junction bases with no gene match: 4. The CDR3 has 16 amino acids. Germline V CDR1 and CDR2: MDHEN, SYDVKM. CDR3 loop: CASSLYRTSDTDTQYF. In DNA, the CDR3 is TGTGCCAGCAGTTTATATCGGACTAGCGACACAGATACGCAGTATTTT. The whole variable domain, filled in from reference TRBV28 and TRBJ2-3, reads DVKVTQSSRYLVKRTGEKVFLECVQDMDHENMFWYRQDPGLGLRLIYFSYDVKMKEKGDIPEGYSVSREKKERFSLILESASTNQTSMYLCASSLYRTSDTDTQYFGPGTRLTVL.

Ten or more counts support this clonotype. The rearrangement uses TRBV5-1 and TRBJ1-4; the D is unclear. V was clipped by 2 bases and J by 8 bases, with 10 bases between them. Looked up from germline, CDR1 is SGHRS and CDR2 is YFSETQ. CDR3 size: 13 residues. The CDR3 spells CASSFDEGEKLFF. The CDR3 nucleotides read TGCGCCAGCAGCTTTGACGAAGGAGAAAAACTGTTTTTT.

This clonotype appeared a few times. The V call is TRBV6-2 or TRBV6-3, the J call TRBJ1-5; TRBD1 agrees at 9 bases. Germline V gene lookup returns CDR1 MNHEY and CDR2 SVGEGT. The CDR3 runs 15 residues. With V trimmed by 5 bases and J by 0 bases, 2 bases remained unmatched. The CDR3 nucleotides are TGTGCCAGCAGTACAGGGGGCCTTAGCAATCAGCCCCAGCATTTT. Translated, it gives CASSTGGLSNQPQHF.

The rearrangement uses TRBV29-1 and TRBJ1-2, with 8 positions matching TRBD1. Trimming cost V 4 bases and J 8 bases; bases outside gene matches: 3. Looked up from germline, CDR1 is SQVTM and CDR2 is ANQGSEA. CDR3 length equals 11 residues. CDR3 protein: CSVGTGNGYTF. In DNA, the CDR3 is TGCAGCGTTGGGACAGGGAACGGCTACACCTTC.